This T cell receptor beta chain comes out of a study of PD-1 blockade in classical Hodgkin lymphoma. Overall study results and limits: Causes of the repertoire differences remain undefined, possibly disease activity or prior therapy.

Germline values: CDR1 MNHNS, CDR2 SASEGT. The CDR3 has 13 residues. The V end lost 1 base, the J end lost 0 bases, and 3 bases lay between the germline ends. Time point denoted: newly diagnosed, previously untreated cHL patient sample. PBMCs from patients with newly diagnosed, untreated classical Hodgkin lymphoma served as a comparison group for the relapsed/refractory trial patients. With regard to this clone: Its antigen is not known.

The table came from immunoSEQ multiplex PCR; TCRdb's copy has only in-frame clones and leaves some out. The top ten clones hold roughly 2.5% of a sample with tens of thousands of clones, 90% to 95% of them seen once. Material for sequencing was peripheral blood mononuclear cells (PBMCs). The origin of this receptor is a human donor with classical Hodgkin lymphoma. V gene TRBV6-1 combines with J gene TRBJ1-1, with unresolved D. In nucleotides, the CDR3 is TGTGCCAGCAGTGAAGTTATGAACACTGAAGCTTTCTTT. Translated, it gives CASSEVMNTEAFF.